This T cell receptor (beta chain) derives from a study of cytomegalovirus exposure and HLA in healthy donors. General study findings and limits: The Asian-associated ancestry cluster reportedly had fewer N-insertions than the approximately 630-donor mean in a later analysis.

The PCR was carried out with 60 Vbeta primers and 13 Jbeta primers. Authors' data handling: An analysis performed later counted around 86 million unique TCR beta chains (roughly 11 million of them shared). TCRdb keeps only in-frame clones here, not all; method: immunoSEQ multiplex PCR. That table furnishes V, J and clone size, whereas the DNA furnished D and trimming. The table shows around 140,000 clones, with roughly three quarters occurring only once. Per the germline V gene, CDR1 is SGHRS and CDR2 is YFSETQ. V lost 4 bases and J lost 0; bases outside the gene matches: 2. The CDR3 has 14 residues. With regard to this clone: Its matching antigen is unknown.

The chain has TRBV5-1 and TRBJ1-1, with 8 bases aligning to TRBD1. Input material: PBMCs. This receptor was taken from a woman between 18 and 29 years old in good health and CMV-seronegative. The CDR3 is CASSRTGMNTEAFF. The CDR3 DNA is TGCGCCAGCAGCCGGACAGGGATGAACACTGAAGCTTTCTTT.